This T cell receptor beta chain appears in the sequencing data of a study of OX40 agonist ivuxolimab in advanced cancers. Study-level information: Hepatocellular carcinoma, melanoma, renal cell or head and neck cancer affected the dose-escalation patients.

The length of the CDR3 is 14 residues. After removal of 6 bases from V and 6 bases from J, the junction contained 3 bases not matched to a gene. The germline V gene encodes CDR1 MDHEN and CDR2 SYDVKM. The table came from immunoSEQ multiplex PCR; TCRdb's copy has only in-frame clones and leaves some out. The table includes about 66,000 clones, about 87% detected once. This TCR came from an adult with an advanced solid tumor such as melanoma, head and neck, liver or kidney cancer. The source material was CD4+ or CD8+ T cells sorted from blood, sampled in a trial of the OX40 agonist ivuxolimab. J is TRBJ1-4 and V is TRBV28, with 11 bases that match TRBD1. Here the CDR3 DNA reads TGTGCCAGCAGGGACAGGGGGCGATATGAAAAACTGTTTTTT. It specifies CASRDRGRYEKLFF.